A selection of T cell receptor beta chains follows, all from one sample in a study of T cell responses to AZD1222 COVID-19 vaccine. The protocol was immunoSEQ multiplex PCR, while the TCRdb copy is restricted to in-frame clones and leaves out a portion. Among about 120,000 clones listed, around 85% were seen once. Sequences were derived from peripheral blood, sampled on day 0 of AZD1222 vaccination. These receptors were collected from an adult in good health. Both conserved end residues are part of each CDR3. Fields, in order: J gene, D gene, V gene, clone size, CDR3 DNA, CDR3 protein. D genes are given only for firm matches. Some rows have no size entry. The others give once, few or many, or a class for an expanded clone.

>TRBJ1-6|NA|TRBV6-1|NA
TGTGCCAGCAGTGAAGGGCGGATCCTTGGACCCCTCCACTTT
CASSEGRILGPLHF
>TRBJ1-1|NA|TRBV5-1|NA
TGCGCCAGCAGCTTGGGTGCTGGGGTGAACACTGAAGCTTTCTTT
CASSLGAGVNTEAFF
>TRBJ1-3|NA|TRBV28|NA
TGTGCCAGCAGTTTCCGACTCAACACCATATATTTT
CASSFRLNTIYF
>TRBJ1-5|NA|TRBV6-4|NA
TGTGCCAGCAGTGACCCTGGGGGCCAGCCCCAGCATTTT
CASSDPGGQPQHF
>TRBJ2-3|TRBD2|TRBV3-1/TRBV3-2|NA
TGTGCCAGCAGCCAAGTCAGGAGGACTAGCGGCACAGATACGCAGTATTTT
CASSQVRRTSGTDTQYF
>TRBJ2-2|TRBD1|TRBV4-1|NA
TGCGCCAGCAGCCAACCGGGACAGGGGAACGGGGAGCTGTTTTTT
CASSQPGQGNGELFF
>TRBJ1-1|NA|TRBV2|NA
TGTGCCAGCAGTGACTTTCTGGGGGCGGGAAACACTGAAGCTTTCTTT
CASSDFLGAGNTEAFF
>TRBJ2-2|NA|TRBV7-9|NA
TGTGCCATCAGCCACGGGGAGCTGTTTTTT
CAISHGELFF
>TRBJ2-2|NA|TRBV28|NA
TGTGCCAGCAGTTCTCCGGGACGGACAAACACCGGGGAGCTGTTTTTT
CASSSPGRTNTGELFF
>TRBJ1-1|NA|TRBV10-3|NA
TGTGCCATCATTGGGTCTCCGGGCACTGAAGCTTTCTTT
CAIIGSPGTEAFF
>TRBJ2-1|NA|TRBV7-2|once
TGTGCCAGCAGTAGGGGCACTATCGAGGAGCAGTTCTTC
CASSRGTIEEQFF
>TRBJ2-1|TRBD2|TRBV6-1|NA
TGTGCCAGCAGTGATGGTCTAGCGGGGGCCAATGAGCAGTTCTTC
CASSDGLAGANEQFF
>TRBJ1-5|NA|TRBV28|few
TGTGCCCTCCAAGGGCCCGGGAGCAATCAGCCCCAGCATTTT
CALQGPGSNQPQHF
>TRBJ2-2|NA|TRBV7-6|NA
TGTGCCAGCAGTTCCCCTCGCGGTCTCACACCGGGCACCGGGGAGCTGTTTTTT
CASSSPRGLTPGTGELFF
>TRBJ1-4|NA|TRBV28|NA
TGTGCCAGCAGTTTATGGCCAAATGTCGAGAAACTGTTTTTT
CASSLWPNVEKLFF
>TRBJ2-7|NA|TRBV5-1|NA
TGCGCCAGCAGCTTGGGAACAGATTACTCCTACGAGCAGTACTTC
CASSLGTDYSYEQYF
>TRBJ2-7|NA|TRBV6-6|few
TGTGCCAGCAGGACGTCCGAGGAGGGCTACGAGCAGTACTTC
CASRTSEEGYEQYF
>TRBJ1-1|NA|TRBV23-1|NA
TGCGCCAGCAGTCAATCGCAGAACAGGGAGTTAAACACTGAAGCTTTCTTT
CASSQSQNRELNTEAFF
>TRBJ1-5|NA|TRBV28|NA
TGTGCCAGCAGCTCCGAAGACAGGCATTATAGCAATCAGCCCCAGCATTTT
CASSSEDRHYSNQPQHF
>TRBJ1-3|TRBD1|TRBV6-5|NA
TGTGCCAGCAGTTACTCCTTACGGACAGGCGGAAACACCATATATTTT
CASSYSLRTGGNTIYF
>TRBJ1-6|NA|TRBV18|NA
TGTGCCAGCTCACCCGGGGGGCAGGGCACATTTTCACCCCTCCACTTT
CASSPGGQGTFSPLHF
>TRBJ1-1|NA|TRBV7-9|NA
TGTGCCAGCAGCCCTCGGATGACAGAGGATAACACTGAAGCTTTCTTT
CASSPRMTEDNTEAFF
>TRBJ1-6|NA|TRBV12-5|few
TGTGCTGGACGGGGGAGTTCACCCCTCCACTTT
CAGRGSSPLHF
>TRBJ2-1|TRBD2|TRBV5-6|NA
TGTGCCAGCAGCTCTATGACTAGCGGACTCAACTACAATGAGCAGTTCTTC
CASSSMTSGLNYNEQFF
>TRBJ2-1|TRBD2|TRBV7-8|NA
TGTGCCAGCAGCTCCCCGGGGGGGGGTACCTACAATGAGCAGTTCTTC
CASSSPGGGTYNEQFF
>TRBJ2-2|TRBD2|TRBV10-3|NA
TGTGCCATCAGTGGTGGACTAGCCGGAGGCGGGGAGCTGTTTTTT
CAISGGLAGGGELFF
>TRBJ2-4|TRBD1|TRBV29-1|NA
TGCAGCTCCCTAGGGGACAGTGCCATTCAGTACTTC
CSSLGDSAIQYF
>TRBJ1-6|NA|TRBV3-1/TRBV3-2|NA
TGTGCCAACCATTTTAGGTATAATTCACCCCTCCACTTT
CANHFRYNSPLHF
>TRBJ1-2|NA|TRBV11-2|NA
TGTGCCAGCAGCTCCTCTTTCCGAAGGGTCTATGGCTACACCTTC
CASSSSFRRVYGYTF
>TRBJ2-5|TRBD2|TRBV7-6|NA
TGTGCCAGCAGTCCCCAAGGCAGGGCCACGGGGGGCCAGTACTTC
CASSPQGRATGGQYF
>TRBJ2-7|NA|TRBV5-1|NA
TGCGCCAGCAGCTTGGTACGGTCAGGGGAGCAGTACTTC
CASSLVRSGEQYF
>TRBJ1-2|TRBD1|TRBV27|NA
TGTGCCAGCAGTTCCCCCGGGACAGGGAACTATGGCTACACCTTC
CASSSPGTGNYGYTF
>TRBJ2-7|TRBD1|TRBV18|NA
TGTGCCAGCTCACCACCGCTTTTCGGGACAGGGGCCTACGAGCAGTACTTC
CASSPPLFGTGAYEQYF